This is a list of T cell receptor beta chains from one sample in a study of cytomegalovirus exposure and HLA in healthy donors. The table came from immunoSEQ multiplex PCR; TCRdb's copy has only in-frame clones and leaves some out. The table has roughly 180,000 clones, around 78% seen once. The specimen was PBMCs. The receptor source for this set is a man aged 18 to 30 in good health and CMV-seronegative. Both conserved end residues are trimmed from each CDR3.

j_call: TRBJ1-1; v_call: TRBV5-4; cdr3_aa: ASSLGQPNTEAF
j_call: TRBJ1-1; v_call: TRBV6-1; cdr3_aa: ASSDSQGSTEAF
j_call: TRBJ2-7; v_call: TRBV5-1; cdr3_aa: ASSLGTRQTPYEQY
j_call: TRBJ2-1; v_call: TRBV27; cdr3_aa: ASSLSGLGRGTNEQF
j_call: TRBJ1-3; v_call: TRBV5-1; cdr3_aa: ASSLTGSIGGNTIY
j_call: TRBJ1-1; v_call: TRBV5-5; cdr3_aa: ASSAGTGGWMNTEAF
j_call: TRBJ1-2; v_call: TRBV30; cdr3_aa: AWIGGAYGYT
j_call: TRBJ1-3; v_call: TRBV6-1; cdr3_aa: ASSLQAGSGNTIY
j_call: TRBJ2-3; v_call: TRBV5-1; cdr3_aa: ASSLTPRTSTDTQY
j_call: TRBJ2-1; v_call: TRBV5-1; cdr3_aa: ASSPSGAGGYNEQF
j_call: TRBJ2-7; v_call: TRBV9; cdr3_aa: ASSVDLGPDWQY
j_call: TRBJ2-1; v_call: TRBV9; cdr3_aa: ASSVGGTGYPNEQF
j_call: TRBJ2-3; v_call: TRBV4-2; cdr3_aa: ASSQTGGNTDTQY
j_call: TRBJ1-2; v_call: TRBV28; cdr3_aa: ASSWWGGVSGYT
j_call: TRBJ1-4; v_call: TRBV4-2; cdr3_aa: ASSWGQHATNEKLF
j_call: TRBJ2-3; v_call: TRBV30; cdr3_aa: AWSSSGGTDTQY
j_call: TRBJ2-1; v_call: TRBV7-3; cdr3_aa: ASSLTSSGGNEQF
j_call: TRBJ2-5; v_call: TRBV7-9; cdr3_aa: ASSLRQAVAETQY